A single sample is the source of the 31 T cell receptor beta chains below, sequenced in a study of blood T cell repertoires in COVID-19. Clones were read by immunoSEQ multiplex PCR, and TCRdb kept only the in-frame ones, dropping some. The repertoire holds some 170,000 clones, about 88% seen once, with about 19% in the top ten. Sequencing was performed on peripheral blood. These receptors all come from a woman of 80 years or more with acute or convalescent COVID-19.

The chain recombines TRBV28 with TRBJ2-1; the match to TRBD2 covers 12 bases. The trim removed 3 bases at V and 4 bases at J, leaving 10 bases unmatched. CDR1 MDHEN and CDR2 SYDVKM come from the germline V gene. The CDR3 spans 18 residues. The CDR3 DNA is TGTGCCAGCAGTTTCAGACCTGAGACTAGCGGGAGTTACAATGAGCAGTTCTTC. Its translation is CASSFRPETSGSYNEQFF.

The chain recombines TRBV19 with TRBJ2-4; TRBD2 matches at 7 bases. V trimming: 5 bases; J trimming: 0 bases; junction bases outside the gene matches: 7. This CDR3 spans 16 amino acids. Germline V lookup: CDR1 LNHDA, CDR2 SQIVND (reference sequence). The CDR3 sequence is CASSFAGDRAKNIQYF. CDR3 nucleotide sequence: TGTGCCAGTAGTTTCGCGGGGGACCGAGCCAAAAACATTCAGTACTTC.

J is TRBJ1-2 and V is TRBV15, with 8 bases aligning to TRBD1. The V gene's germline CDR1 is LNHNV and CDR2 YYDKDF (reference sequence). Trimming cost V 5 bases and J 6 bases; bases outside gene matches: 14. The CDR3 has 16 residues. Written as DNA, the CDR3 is TGTGCCACCAGCGCAACAGGGGGGCGCTTACTAGATGGCTACACCTTC. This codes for CATSATGGRLLDGYTF.

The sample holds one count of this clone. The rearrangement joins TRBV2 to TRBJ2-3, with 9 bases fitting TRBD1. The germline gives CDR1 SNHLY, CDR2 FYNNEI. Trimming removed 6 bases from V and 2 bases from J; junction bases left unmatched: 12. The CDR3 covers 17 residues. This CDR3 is CASSFPRQGENTDTQYF. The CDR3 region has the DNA TGTGCCAGCAGCTTCCCGCGACAGGGGGAGAACACAGATACGCAGTATTTT.

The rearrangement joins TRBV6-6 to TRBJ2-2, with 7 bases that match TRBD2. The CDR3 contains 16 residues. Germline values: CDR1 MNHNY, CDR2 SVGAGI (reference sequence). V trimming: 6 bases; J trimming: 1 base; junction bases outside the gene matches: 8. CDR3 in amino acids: CASRPSGEGNTGELFF. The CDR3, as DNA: TGTGCCAGCAGGCCTAGTGGGGAGGGGAACACCGGGGAGCTGTTTTTT.

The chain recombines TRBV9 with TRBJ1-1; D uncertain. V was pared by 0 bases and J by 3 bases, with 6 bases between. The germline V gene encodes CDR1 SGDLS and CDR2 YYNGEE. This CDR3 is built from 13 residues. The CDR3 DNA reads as TGTGCCAGCAGCGTAGCGACTTACACTGAAGCTTTCTTT. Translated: CASSVATYTEAFF. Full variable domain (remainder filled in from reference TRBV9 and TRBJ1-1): DSGVTQTPKHLITATGQRVTLRCSPRSGDLSVYWYQQSLDQGLQFLIQYYNGEERAKGNILERFSAQQFPDLHSELNLSSLELGDSALYFCASSVATYTEAFFGQGTRLTVV.

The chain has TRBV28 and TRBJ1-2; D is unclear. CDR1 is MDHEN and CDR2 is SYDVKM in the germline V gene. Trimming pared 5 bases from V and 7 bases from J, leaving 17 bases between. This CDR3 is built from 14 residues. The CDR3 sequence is CASSPIPEFGGYTF. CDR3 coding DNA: TGTGCCAGCAGTCCAATCCCCGAGTTTGGTGGCTACACCTTC.

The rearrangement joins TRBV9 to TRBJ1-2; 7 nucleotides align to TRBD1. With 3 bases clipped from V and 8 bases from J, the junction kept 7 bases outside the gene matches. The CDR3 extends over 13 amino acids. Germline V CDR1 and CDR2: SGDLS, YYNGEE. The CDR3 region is CASSDEGAGGYTF. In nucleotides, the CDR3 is TGTGCCAGCAGCGATGAGGGGGCAGGGGGCTACACCTTC.

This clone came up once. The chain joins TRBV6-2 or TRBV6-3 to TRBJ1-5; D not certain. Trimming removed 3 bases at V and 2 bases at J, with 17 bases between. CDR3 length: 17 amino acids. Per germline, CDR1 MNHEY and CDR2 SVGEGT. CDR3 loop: CASSYQVPPQGNQPQHF. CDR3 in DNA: TGTGCCAGCAGTTATCAGGTCCCACCCCAGGGCAATCAGCCCCAGCATTTT.

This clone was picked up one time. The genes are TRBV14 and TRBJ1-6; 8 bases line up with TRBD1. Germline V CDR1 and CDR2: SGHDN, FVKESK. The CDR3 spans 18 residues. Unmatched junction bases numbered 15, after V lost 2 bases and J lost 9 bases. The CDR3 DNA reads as TGTGCCAGCAGCCAAAAGTCAGGGGGCTTAAGGGGGATTTCACCCCTCCACTTT. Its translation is CASSQKSGGLRGISPLHF.

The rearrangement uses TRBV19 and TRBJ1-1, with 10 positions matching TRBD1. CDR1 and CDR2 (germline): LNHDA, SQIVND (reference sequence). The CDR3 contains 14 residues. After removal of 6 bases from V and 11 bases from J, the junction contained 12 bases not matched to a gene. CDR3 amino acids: CASRPPRQGAKAFF. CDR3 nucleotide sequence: TGTGCCAGTAGACCCCCGAGACAGGGGGCTAAGGCTTTCTTT.

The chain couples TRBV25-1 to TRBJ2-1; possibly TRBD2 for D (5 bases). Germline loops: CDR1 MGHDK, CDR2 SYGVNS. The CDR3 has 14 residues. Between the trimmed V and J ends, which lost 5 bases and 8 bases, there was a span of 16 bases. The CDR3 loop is CASSPNGNQDEQFF. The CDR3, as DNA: TGTGCCAGCAGTCCAAACGGGAATCAAGATGAGCAGTTCTTC.

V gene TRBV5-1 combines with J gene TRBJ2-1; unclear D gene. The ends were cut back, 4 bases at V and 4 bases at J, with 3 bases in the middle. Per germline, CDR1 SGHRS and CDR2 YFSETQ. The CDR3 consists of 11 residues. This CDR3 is CASSQYNEQFF. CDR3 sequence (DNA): TGCGCCAGCAGCCAGTACAATGAGCAGTTCTTC.

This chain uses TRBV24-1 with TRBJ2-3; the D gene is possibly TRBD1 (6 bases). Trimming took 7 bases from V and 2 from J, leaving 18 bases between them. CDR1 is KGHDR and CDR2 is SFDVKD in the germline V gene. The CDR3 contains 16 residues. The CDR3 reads CATSLGQSRVTDTQYF. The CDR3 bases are TGTGCCACCAGCTTAGGACAGTCGAGGGTCACAGATACGCAGTATTTT.

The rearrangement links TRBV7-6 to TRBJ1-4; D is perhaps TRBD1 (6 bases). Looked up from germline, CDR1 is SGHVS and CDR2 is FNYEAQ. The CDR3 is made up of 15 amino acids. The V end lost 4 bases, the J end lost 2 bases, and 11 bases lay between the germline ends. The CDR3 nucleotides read TGTGCCAGCAGCTCGACAGGCGGGACTAATGAAAAACTGTTTTTT. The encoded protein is CASSSTGGTNEKLFF.

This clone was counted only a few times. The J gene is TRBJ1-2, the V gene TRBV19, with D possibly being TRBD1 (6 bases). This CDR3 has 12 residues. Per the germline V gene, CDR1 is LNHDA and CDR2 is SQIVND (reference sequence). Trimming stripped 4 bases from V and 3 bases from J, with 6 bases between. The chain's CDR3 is CASSRTDYGYTF. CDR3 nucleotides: TGTGCCAGTAGTAGGACAGACTATGGCTACACCTTC.

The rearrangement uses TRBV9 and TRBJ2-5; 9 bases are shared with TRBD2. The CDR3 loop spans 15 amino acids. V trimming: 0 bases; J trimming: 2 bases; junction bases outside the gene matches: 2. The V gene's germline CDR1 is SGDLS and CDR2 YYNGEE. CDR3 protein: CASSVGGGAQETQYF. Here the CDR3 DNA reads TGTGCCAGCAGCGTAGGCGGGGGGGCGCAAGAGACCCAGTACTTC. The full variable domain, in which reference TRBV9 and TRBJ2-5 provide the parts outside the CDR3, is DSGVTQTPKHLITATGQRVTLRCSPRSGDLSVYWYQQSLDQGLQFLIQYYNGEERAKGNILERFSAQQFPDLHSELNLSSLELGDSALYFCASSVGGGAQETQYFGPGTRLLVL.

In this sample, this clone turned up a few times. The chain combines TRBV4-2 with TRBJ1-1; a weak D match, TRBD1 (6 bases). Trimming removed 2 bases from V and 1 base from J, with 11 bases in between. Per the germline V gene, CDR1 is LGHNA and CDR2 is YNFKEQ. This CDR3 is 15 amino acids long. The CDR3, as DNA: TGTGCCAGCAGCCAACCGGGACACAAGAACACTGAAGCTTTCTTT. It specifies CASSQPGHKNTEAFF.

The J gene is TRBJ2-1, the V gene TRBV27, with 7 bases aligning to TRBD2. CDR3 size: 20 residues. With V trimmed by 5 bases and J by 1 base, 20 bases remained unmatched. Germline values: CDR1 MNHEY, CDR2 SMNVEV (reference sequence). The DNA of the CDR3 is TGTGCCAGCAGTACAGGTCCGACGAGACTAGCTTCCACTTCCTACAATGAGCAGTTCTTC. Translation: CASSTGPTRLASTSYNEQFF.

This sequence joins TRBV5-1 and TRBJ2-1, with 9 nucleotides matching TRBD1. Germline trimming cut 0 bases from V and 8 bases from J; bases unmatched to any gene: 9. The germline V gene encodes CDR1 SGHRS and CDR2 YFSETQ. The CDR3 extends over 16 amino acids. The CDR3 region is CASSLAFGQGRDEQFF. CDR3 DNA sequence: TGCGCCAGCAGCTTGGCGTTCGGACAGGGGAGGGATGAGCAGTTCTTC.

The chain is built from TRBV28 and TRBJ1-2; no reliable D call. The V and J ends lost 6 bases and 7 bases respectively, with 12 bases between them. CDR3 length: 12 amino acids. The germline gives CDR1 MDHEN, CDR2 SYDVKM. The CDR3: CASSRRVSGYTF. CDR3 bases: TGTGCCAGCAGCAGGCGGGTTAGTGGCTACACCTTC.

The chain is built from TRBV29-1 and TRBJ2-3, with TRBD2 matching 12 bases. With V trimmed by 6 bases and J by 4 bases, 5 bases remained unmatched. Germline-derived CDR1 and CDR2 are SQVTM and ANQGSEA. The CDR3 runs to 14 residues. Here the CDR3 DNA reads TGCAGCGTCTGGACTAGCGGGGTGGCAGATACGCAGTATTTT. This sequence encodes CSVWTSGVADTQYF.

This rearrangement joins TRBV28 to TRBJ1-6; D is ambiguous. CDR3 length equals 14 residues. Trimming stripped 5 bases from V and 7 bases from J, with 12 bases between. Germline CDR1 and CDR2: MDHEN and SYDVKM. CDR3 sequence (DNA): TGTGCCAGCAGTCAACTGACGGGGAATTCACCCCTCCACTTT. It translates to CASSQLTGNSPLHF. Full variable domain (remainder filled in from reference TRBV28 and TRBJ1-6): DVKVTQSSRYLVKRTGEKVFLECVQDMDHENMFWYRQDPGLGLRLIYFSYDVKMKEKGDIPEGYSVSREKKERFSLILESASTNQTSMYLCASSQLTGNSPLHFGNGTRLTVT.

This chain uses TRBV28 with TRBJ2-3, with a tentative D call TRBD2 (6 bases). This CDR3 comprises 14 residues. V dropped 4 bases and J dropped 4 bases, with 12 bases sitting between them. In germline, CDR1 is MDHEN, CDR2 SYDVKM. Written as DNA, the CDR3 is TGTGCCAGCAGTTATACGGGAGACGCAGATACGCAGTATTTT. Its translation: CASSYTGDADTQYF.

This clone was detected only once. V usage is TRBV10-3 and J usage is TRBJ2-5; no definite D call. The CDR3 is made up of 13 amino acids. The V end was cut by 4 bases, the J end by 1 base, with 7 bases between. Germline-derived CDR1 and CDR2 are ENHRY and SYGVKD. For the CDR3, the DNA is TGTGCCATCAGTGGTATTCCCCAAGAGACCCAGTACTTC. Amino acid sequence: CAISGIPQETQYF.

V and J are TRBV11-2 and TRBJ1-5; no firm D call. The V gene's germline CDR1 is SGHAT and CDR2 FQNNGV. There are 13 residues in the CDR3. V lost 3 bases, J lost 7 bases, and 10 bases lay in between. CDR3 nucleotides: TGTGCCAGCAGCTTTGGCCGCTTCCAGCCCCAGCATTTT. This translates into CASSFGRFQPQHF.

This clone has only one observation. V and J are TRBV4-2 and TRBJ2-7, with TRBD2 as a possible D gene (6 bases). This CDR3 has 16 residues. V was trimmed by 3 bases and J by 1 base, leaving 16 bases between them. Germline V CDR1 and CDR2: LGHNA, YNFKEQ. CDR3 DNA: TGTGCCAGCAGCCAGGTCGGCGGGGATCCATCCTACGAGCAGTACTTC. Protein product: CASSQVGGDPSYEQYF.

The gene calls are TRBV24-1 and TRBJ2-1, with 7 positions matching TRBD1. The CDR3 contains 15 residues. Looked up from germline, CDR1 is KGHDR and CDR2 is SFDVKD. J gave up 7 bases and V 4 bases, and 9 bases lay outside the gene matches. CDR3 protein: CATSEHRGRENEQFF. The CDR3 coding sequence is TGTGCCACCAGTGAGCACAGGGGTAGGGAAAATGAGCAGTTCTTC.

The CDR3 sequence: CASVAGTGGYEQYF. The CDR3 region has the DNA TGTGCCAGCGTTGCCGGGACAGGGGGCTACGAGCAGTACTTC. The chain recombines TRBV6-5 with TRBJ2-7; 11 bases line up with TRBD1. Trimming took 8 bases from V and 3 from J; bases not matched to a gene: 6. CDR3 length equals 14 residues. CDR1 and CDR2 (germline): MNHEY, SVGAGI.

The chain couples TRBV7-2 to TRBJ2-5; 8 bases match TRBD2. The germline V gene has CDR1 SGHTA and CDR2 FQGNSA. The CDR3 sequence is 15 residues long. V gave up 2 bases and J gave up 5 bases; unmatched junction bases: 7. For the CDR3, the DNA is TGTGCCAGCAGCTTATCTAGCGGGCCCTGGGAGACCCAGTACTTC. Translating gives CASSLSSGPWETQYF.

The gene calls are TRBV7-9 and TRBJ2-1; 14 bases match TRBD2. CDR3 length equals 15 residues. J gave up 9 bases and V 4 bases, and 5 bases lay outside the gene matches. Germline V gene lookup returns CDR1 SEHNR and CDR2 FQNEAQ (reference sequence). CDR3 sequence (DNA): TGTGCCAGCAGCTCGGGACTAGCGGGGGTGAGTGAGCAGTTCTTC. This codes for CASSSGLAGVSEQFF. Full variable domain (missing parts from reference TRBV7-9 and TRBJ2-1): DTGVSQNPRHKITKRGQNVTFRCDPISEHNRLYWYRQTLGQGPEFLTYFQNEAQLEKSRLLSDRFSAERPKGSFSTLEIQRTEQGDSAMYLCASSSGLAGVSEQFFGPGTRLTVL.